This passage covers 23 T cell receptor beta chains from one sample sequenced in a study of blood T cell repertoires in COVID-19. Sequencing was performed with immunoSEQ multiplex PCR; in TCRdb, only in-frame clones are kept and a portion is missing. The sample has 150,000 to 200,000 clones, about 83% seen once. Sequenced material: peripheral blood. Receptors were obtained from a woman in her 70s with COVID-19, enrolled during active disease.

The chain joins TRBV5-5 to TRBJ2-5; D may be TRBD1 (6 bases). The germline V gene has CDR1 SGHKS and CDR2 YYEKEE (reference sequence). This CDR3 is 14 amino acids long. Trimming stripped 1 base from V and 5 bases from J, with 12 bases between. In DNA, the CDR3 is TGTGCCAGCAGCTTGCAAGGGGGTGTGGAGACCCAGTACTTC. Encoded protein: CASSLQGGVETQYF.

V and J are TRBV5-5 and TRBJ2-2; 10 bases agree with TRBD2. Germline V gene sequence: CDR1 SGHKS, CDR2 YYEKEE (reference sequence). V shed 4 bases and J 7 bases; nucleotides not matched to a gene: 13. CDR3 length equals 17 residues. This CDR3 reads CASSPPASGGRVGELFF. The DNA for the CDR3 is TGTGCCAGCAGCCCGCCCGCTAGCGGGGGCCGGGTCGGGGAGCTGTTTTTT. The variable domain in full, with the rest retrieved from reference TRBV5-5 and TRBJ2-2, is DAGVTQSPTHLIKTRGQQVTLRCSPISGHKSVSWYQQVLGQGPQFIFQYYEKEERGRGNFPDRFSARQFPNYSSELNVNALLLGDSALYLCASSPPASGGRVGELFFGEGSRLTVL.

This clone turned up a few times. V usage is TRBV15 and J usage is TRBJ2-5; D ambiguous. Deletions cut 0 bases from V and 3 bases from J, with 2 bases between. This CDR3 comprises 12 residues. Germline values: CDR1 LNHNV, CDR2 YYDKDF (reference sequence). In nucleotides, the CDR3 is TGTGCCACCAGCAGAGATAAAGAGACCCAGTACTTC. It codes for CATSRDKETQYF.

This chain connects TRBV28 to TRBJ2-2, with D hard to call. CDR1 and CDR2 (germline): MDHEN, SYDVKM. The CDR3 is 12 amino acids. V was shortened by 5 bases and J by 10 bases, with 11 bases between the two germline ends. The CDR3 sequence: CASSRAPVELFF. The DNA of the CDR3 is TGTGCCAGCAGTCGAGCTCCGGTGGAGCTGTTTTTT.

The CDR3 protein is CASSLSPSGGGSDTQYF. The CDR3 DNA is TGCGCCAGCAGCCTCTCCCCCAGCGGGGGCGGCTCAGATACGCAGTATTTT. The rearrangement links TRBV5-1 to TRBJ2-3, with 8 nucleotides matching TRBD2. CDR3 length: 17 residues. V gave up 4 bases and J gave up 4 bases; unmatched junction bases: 14. Germline V gene sequence: CDR1 SGHRS, CDR2 YFSETQ.

The gene calls are TRBV21-1 and TRBJ1-2; the D call in the table, TRBD1, was not verified against the DNA. TRBV21-1 is assigned pseudogene status. The CDR3 consists of 14 residues. The CDR3 sequence is CASRRQGRCYGYTF. The CDR3 nucleotides read TGTGCCAGCCGTAGACAGGGGAGGTGCTATGGCTACACCTTC.

The chain carries TRBV3-1 (or the pseudogene TRBV3-2) and TRBJ1-1; D is ambiguous. Trimming stripped 4 bases from V and 2 bases from J, with 11 bases between. This CDR3 has 14 amino acids. Per germline, CDR1 LGHDT and CDR2 YNNKEL (reference sequence). This CDR3 reads CASSPSRGNTEAFF. The CDR3 DNA sequence: TGTGCCAGCAGCCCGTCACGGGGAAACACTGAAGCTTTCTTT.

This chain links TRBV10-3 with TRBJ2-3; TRBD1 might be the D (6 bases). The CDR3 is 14 amino acids. CDR1 is ENHRY, CDR2 SYGVKD, per germline. The V gene lost 7 bases and the J gene lost 2 bases, with 13 bases spanning the gap. The CDR3 loop reads CAITRDTDTDTQYF. The CDR3 nucleotides are TGTGCCATCACCCGGGACACAGACACAGATACGCAGTATTTT.

V gene TRBV6-6 combines with J gene TRBJ2-2, with 9 bases lining up with TRBD2. Germline loops: CDR1 MNHNY, CDR2 SVGAGI (reference sequence). The CDR3 covers 17 residues. Trimming took 5 bases from V and 6 from J; bases not matched to a gene: 13. The CDR3 bases are TGTGCCAGCAGTCGCGGCCCTAGCGGGGTTCGGGCCGGGGAGCTGTTTTTT. Amino acids: CASSRGPSGVRAGELFF.

This chain joins TRBV5-4 and TRBJ1-6; 8 bases map to TRBD1. Germline loops: CDR1 SGHNT, CDR2 YYREEE (reference sequence). Trimming cost V 3 bases and J 6 bases; bases outside gene matches: 8. This CDR3 spans 16 amino acids. CDR3 protein: CASSSARTGSNSPLHF. DNA for the CDR3: TGTGCCAGCAGCTCCGCAAGGACAGGGAGTAATTCACCCCTCCACTTT.

A few counts support this clone. The chain carries TRBV19 and TRBJ1-1; unclear D gene. Per the germline V gene, CDR1 is LNHDA and CDR2 is SQIVND (reference sequence). CDR3 length: 11 residues. The germline V and J ends were trimmed by 3 bases and 10 bases, with 9 bases remaining between them. CDR3 DNA: TGTGCCAGTAGTATTGAGTTTAGAGCTTTCTTT. Amino acid sequence: CASSIEFRAFF.

The chain recombines TRBV10-3 with TRBJ1-2; no clear D gene. The germline gives CDR1 ENHRY, CDR2 SYGVKD. The CDR3 length is 13 residues. Trimming took 4 bases from V and 1 from J, leaving 7 bases between them. The CDR3 is CAISASSNYGYTF. For the CDR3, the DNA is TGTGCCATCAGTGCGTCGAGTAACTATGGCTACACCTTC.

The chain recombines TRBV24-1 with TRBJ2-1; 8 bases fit TRBD1. Germline-derived CDR1 and CDR2 are KGHDR and SFDVKD. Germline trimming cut 4 bases from V and 6 bases from J; bases unmatched to any gene: 1. CDR3 size: 13 residues. The CDR3 loop reads CATSEGQVNEQFF. CDR3 in DNA: TGTGCCACCAGTGAGGGACAGGTCAATGAGCAGTTCTTC.

The V and J genes are TRBV2 and TRBJ1-5, with D uncertain. This CDR3 comprises 14 residues. From germline, CDR1 is SNHLY and CDR2 FYNNEI. The V end was cut by 6 bases, the J end by 0 bases, with 9 bases between. The CDR3, as DNA: TGTGCCAGCAGCCTAGAACGTAGCAATCAGCCCCAGCATTTT. This translates into CASSLERSNQPQHF.

This rearrangement joins TRBV6-5 to TRBJ1-2, with TRBD1 matching 8 bases. The V and J ends lost 8 bases and 2 bases, in that order; junction bases with no gene match: 4. Germline CDR1 and CDR2: MNHEY and SVGAGI. The CDR3 contains 13 residues. The CDR3 spells CASGQGGNYGYTF. In nucleotides, the CDR3 is TGTGCCAGCGGACAGGGCGGGAACTATGGCTACACCTTC.

The chain has TRBV15 and TRBJ1-2, with 10 nucleotides matching TRBD1. V was clipped by 0 bases and J by 3 bases; unmatched bases: 13. Germline CDR1 reads LNHNV; CDR2 reads YYDKDF (reference sequence). The CDR3 is 19 amino acids. The CDR3 nucleotides are TGTGCCACCAGCAGAGATAGAGCCCGCGCGGACAGGGGGTACTATGGCTACACCTTC. Translated, it gives CATSRDRARADRGYYGYTF.

This chain joins TRBV10-3 and TRBJ2-3, with 13 bases lining up with TRBD2. CDR3 length: 15 residues. Germline lookup yields CDR1 ENHRY and CDR2 SYGVKD. With 10 bases clipped from V and 2 bases from J, the junction kept 6 bases outside the gene matches. CDR3 bases: TGTGCCACCTGGACTAGCGGGGGACTCACAGATACGCAGTATTTT. Translated: CATWTSGGLTDTQYF.

This chain joins TRBV24-1 and TRBJ2-3, with TRBD2 identical over 10 bases. This CDR3 spans 16 amino acids. Germline V gives CDR1 KGHDR, CDR2 SFDVKD. The ends lost 2 bases at V and 5 bases at J; junction bases unmatched: 6. DNA of the CDR3: TGTGCCACCAGTGATTCCCTAGCGGGGGAACAAGATACGCAGTATTTT. The encoded protein is CATSDSLAGEQDTQYF.

The chain links TRBV27 to TRBJ2-5; TRBD1 agrees at 9 bases. This CDR3 has 14 residues. The J segment lost 2 bases and the V segment lost 8 bases, leaving 6 bases of the junction unmatched. The germline V gene encodes CDR1 MNHEY and CDR2 SMNVEV (reference sequence). CDR3 sequence (DNA): TGTGCCAGCGGCTGGGACAGGGATCAAGAGACCCAGTACTTC. Protein product: CASGWDRDQETQYF.

The chain recombines TRBV12-5 with TRBJ1-3; 10 nucleotides line up with TRBD1. Germline V gene lookup returns CDR1 LGHNT and CDR2 FRNRAP. Germline trimming cut 2 bases from V and 4 bases from J; bases unmatched to any gene: 8. The CDR3 sequence is 17 residues long. The CDR3 loop reads CASGLPTRDRGGNTIYF. The CDR3 coding sequence is TGTGCTAGTGGTTTGCCTACCCGGGACAGGGGCGGAAACACCATATATTTT. The full variable domain, completed using reference TRBV12-5 and TRBJ1-3, is DARVTQTPRHKVTEMGQEVTMRCQPILGHNTVFWYRQTMMQGLELLAYFRNRAPLDDSGMPKDRFSAEMPDATLATLKIQPSEPRDSAVYFCASGLPTRDRGGNTIYFGEGSWLTVV.

The chain employs TRBV5-1 and TRBJ2-7; 12 nucleotides line up with TRBD1. Trimming at V came to 3 bases and at J to 5 bases, leaving 3 bases not matched to a gene. Per the germline V gene, CDR1 is SGHRS and CDR2 is YFSETQ. This CDR3 has 14 amino acids. The CDR3 protein is CASSWGTGGDEQYF. The DNA for the CDR3 is TGCGCCAGCAGCTGGGGGACAGGGGGCGACGAGCAGTACTTC.

The V call is TRBV25-1, the J call TRBJ1-6; the D gene is possibly TRBD1 (6 bases). Germline loops: CDR1 MGHDK, CDR2 SYGVNS. Trimming took 2 bases from V and 7 from J, leaving 12 bases between them. The CDR3 is 15 residues long. CDR3 sequence (DNA): TGTGCCAGCAGTGAACGCAAGGACAGAAATTCACCCCTCCACTTT. It yields the protein CASSERKDRNSPLHF. The full variable domain, completed using reference TRBV25-1 and TRBJ1-6, is EADIYQTPRYLVIGTGKKITLECSQTMGHDKMYWYQQDPGMELHLIHYSYGVNSTEKGDLSSESTVSRIRTEHFPLTLESARPSHTSQYLCASSERKDRNSPLHFGNGTRLTVT.

The chain's CDR3 is CASSRSGAWRGTGELFF. The CDR3, as DNA: TGTGCCAGCAGCAGATCCGGGGCGTGGCGGGGTACCGGGGAGCTGTTTTTT. This sequence joins TRBV5-4 and TRBJ2-2, with D perhaps matching TRBD2 (6 bases). This CDR3 spans 17 amino acids. V was trimmed by 4 bases and J by 5 bases, leaving 21 bases between them. Germline-derived CDR1 and CDR2 are SGHNT and YYREEE (reference sequence).